These T cell receptor beta chains were read from a single sample in a study of beta chain features in type 1 diabetes. Only in-frame clones appear in the TCRdb table, and some are missing; sequencing was by immunoSEQ multiplex PCR. This table holds about 160,000 clones, less than 9.5% found once. What was sequenced was central memory CD4+ T cells from blood. The receptors shown here come from a woman aged 18-29 years in good health. Both conserved end residues are part of each CDR3. Each record gives: clone size, D gene, J gene, V gene, CDR3 DNA, CDR3 protein. D genes are given only for firm matches. Where a row states a size, it is once, few, many or the class of an expanded clone; other rows omit it.

>few|.|TRBJ2-2|TRBV5-5
TGTGCCAGCAGCCAGGACTTGAACACCGGGGAGCTGTTTTTT
CASSQDLNTGELFF
>.|.|TRBJ1-1|TRBV18
TGTGCCAGCTCGACGGGGATGAACACTGAAGCTTTCTTT
CASSTGMNTEAFF
>.|TRBD1|TRBJ1-4|TRBV7-9
TGTGCCAGCAGCCGGGACAGGGGCAGGGAAAAACTGTTTTTT
CASSRDRGREKLFF
>few|.|TRBJ1-1|TRBV7-7
TGTGCTAGCAGCCGACAGGAGAACACTGAAGCTTTCTTT
CASSRQENTEAFF
>.|.|TRBJ1-6|TRBV4-3
TGCGCCAGCAGCCAAGATGGCGGAGGGGTCAGTAATTCACCCCTCCACTTT
CASSQDGGGVSNSPLHF
>.|.|TRBJ2-7|TRBV6-1
TGTGCCAGCAGTGTAGGGACTGCTCGTGACTTC
CASSVGTARDF
>few|.|TRBJ2-5|TRBV5-8
TGTGCCAGCAGCTCCCCCGTAACCCAGTACTTC
CASSSPVTQYF
>few|.|TRBJ1-2|TRBV4-1
TGCGCCAGCAGCCAAGGACAGATCTATGGCTACACCTTC
CASSQGQIYGYTF
>.|TRBD2|TRBJ2-1|TRBV6-1
TGTGCCATCAGTGACCGAGCGGGAGGGCTTGAGCAGTTCTTC
CAISDRAGGLEQFF
>.|TRBD1|TRBJ2-5|TRBV27
TGTGCCAGCAGTTTCACAGGGGATGGCCAGACCCAGTACTTC
CASSFTGDGQTQYF
>.|TRBD1|TRBJ1-2|TRBV15
TGTGCCACCAGCAGGAGGGACAGGGCCTATGGCTACACCTTC
CATSRRDRAYGYTF
>.|.|TRBJ1-1|TRBV9
TGTGCCAGCAGCGTAGTACAGGGCACTGAAGCTTTCTTT
CASSVVQGTEAFF
>.|.|TRBJ2-3|TRBV11-2
TGTGCCAGCTCCCTAAGCACAGATACGCAGTATTTT
CASSLSTDTQYF
>.|TRBD1|TRBJ2-7|TRBV11-2
TGTGCCAGCAGCTTCCGGACGGGACAGGAGTACGAGCAGTACTTC
CASSFRTGQEYEQYF
>many|.|TRBJ1-2|TRBV6-6
TGTGCCAGCAACTACATTCAGGGCAACTATGGCTACACCTTC
CASNYIQGNYGYTF
>few|TRBD2|TRBJ2-1|TRBV11-2
TGTGCCAGCAGCTTAGTAGCTAGCGGGAGCAATCATGAGCAGTTCTTC
CASSLVASGSNHEQFF
>.|TRBD2|TRBJ2-5|TRBV4-3
TGCGCCAGCAGCCAGGCCCGGGGGGAGGGAGAGACCCAGTACTTC
CASSQARGEGETQYF
>.|TRBD2|TRBJ2-3|TRBV7-2
TGTGCCAGCAGCCTAGTGACTAGCGGGGTCGGAGAGACGCAGTATTTT
CASSLVTSGVGETQYF
>few|TRBD1|TRBJ1-1|TRBV9
TGTGCCAGCAGCGTAGGAGGGTCCAGGGGGCATCGTTCCACTGAAGCTTTCTTT
CASSVGGSRGHRSTEAFF
>.|TRBD1|TRBJ1-2|TRBV10-3
TGTGCCATCAGGATGGTCCCGGGACAGGGAAACTATGGCTACACCTTC
CAIRMVPGQGNYGYTF
>many|.|TRBJ1-1|TRBV18
TGTGCCAGCTCACCACCAACGACAGGCACTGAAGCTTTCTTT
CASSPPTTGTEAFF
>.|TRBD1|TRBJ1-4|TRBV10-3
TGTGCCATCAGTGAGGCACCCCCAGGGGGAACTAATGAAAAACTGTTTTTT
CAISEAPPGGTNEKLFF
>many|.|TRBJ1-1|TRBV7-9
TGTGCCAGCAGCTTAGAGGGGGAGGGAGCTTTCTTT
CASSLEGEGAFF
>few|TRBD2|TRBJ2-7|TRBV14
TGTGCCAGCAGCCAAGGCGGGGGATTCTCCTACGAGCAGTACTTC
CASSQGGGFSYEQYF
>few|TRBD1|TRBJ1-2|TRBV19
TGTGCCAGTAGTGCAAAGAACAGGGGGAAGAGTGGCTACACCTTC
CASSAKNRGKSGYTF
>few|.|TRBJ2-6|TRBV7-9
TGTGCCAGCAGCTCCTACGACACTGGGGCCAACGTCCTGACTTTC
CASSSYDTGANVLTF
>few|.|TRBJ2-7|TRBV10-3
TGTGCCATCAGTGACCTGCAGGGATCCTACGAGCAGTACTTC
CAISDLQGSYEQYF
>.|TRBD2|TRBJ2-7|TRBV5-1
TGCGCCAGCAGCCAGGACCGGGGGGTTGACGAGCAGTACTTC
CASSQDRGVDEQYF
>.|.|TRBJ2-5|TRBV5-1
TGCGCCAGCAGCCCTCTCCAGGGGGGAGAGACCCAGTACTTC
CASSPLQGGETQYF